The text below deals with one TCR beta chain. Its antigen is still unknown. This sample is part of a study of identical twins' blood T cells. Study-wide findings and caveats: Out-of-frame TCRbeta clonotypes reportedly had markedly more similar V usage in twins than unrelated donors.

TCRdb re-called the 5' RACE reads through MiXCR, storing one row per CDR3 protein. Here the sample spans a few hundred thousand distinct CDR3 sequences, about 28% being singletons. The CDR3 spans 13 residues. V was trimmed by 3 bases and J by 4 bases, leaving 11 bases between them. The germline V gene has CDR1 DFQATT and CDR2 SNEGSKA (reference sequence). Reared together, all three twin pairs probably met the same infectious agents and vaccines. The source material was PBMCs. The V and J genes are TRBV20-1 and TRBJ2-3; no reliable D call. The clonotype originates from a woman aged 18-55 years in good health. CDR3 loop: CSASPWSADTQYF. The CDR3 bases are TGCAGTGCTAGCCCCTGGTCCGCAGATACGCAGTATTTT.